This T cell receptor (beta chain) came from a study of PD-L1 blockade in urothelial cancer. Study information: Bladder-origin urothelial cancer in males covered about 90% of the roughly 30 patients. Previous chemotherapy exposure amounted to 0 to 3 regimens for patients.

Per germline, CDR1 LGHNA and CDR2 YNFKEQ. The CDR3 loop spans 15 amino acids. V was shortened by 0 bases and J by 3 bases, with 11 bases between the two germline ends. Only a few counts were recorded for this clone. TCR analog templates of synthetic origin were spiked into each PCR. Some clones are missing from TCRdb's copy, which holds only in-frame ones; the method was immunoSEQ multiplex PCR. There are tens of thousands of clones in the sample; roughly 80% occur only once, and more than 8% lies in the top ten. The patients' disease, urothelial carcinoma, was locally advanced or metastatic. This clonotype was obtained from a man between 70 and 80 years old with urothelial cancer. This chain connects TRBV4-2 to TRBJ1-2, with D perhaps TRBD1 (5 bases). The starting material was PBMCs, obtained around atezolizumab (anti-PD-L1) treatment. Here the CDR3 reads CASSQDKGAYYGYTF. CDR3 nucleotide sequence: TGTGCCAGCAGCCAAGATAAAGGGGCATACTATGGCTACACCTTC.